The 18 T cell receptor beta chains given below trace back to one sample, sequenced in a study of T cells in Graves' hyperthyroidism and ophthalmopathy. Researchers took RNA transcripts and amplified the TCR beta CDR3 regions from them. HTBI primers were used for first-round RT-PCR of the TCR CDR3. TCRdb processed the multiplex PCR reads anew with MiXCR; each CDR3 protein has one entry. The repertoire holds more than 500,000 distinct CDR3 sequences, under 15% seen once, with 3.5% to 4.5% in the top ten. The specimen was blood. These receptors were taken from a woman in her thirties or forties with Graves' ophthalmopathy.

This clonotype was observed many times. The V gene is TRBV6-1, the J gene TRBJ1-5, with 8 nucleotides matching TRBD1. Germline-derived CDR1 and CDR2 are MNHNS and SASEGT. Trimming took 6 bases from V and 9 from J; bases not matched to a gene: 7. The CDR3 length is 13 residues. CDR3 nucleotide sequence: TGTGCCAGCAGACCTCAGGGGGCAGGGCCCCAGCATTTT. Translating it yields CASRPQGAGPQHF.

This clonotype was counted many times. The J gene is TRBJ2-7, the V gene TRBV20-1, with D unresolved. The V gene's germline CDR1 is DFQATT and CDR2 SNEGSKA (reference sequence). The CDR3 spans 15 residues. V was trimmed by 0 bases and J by 0 bases, leaving 12 bases between them. The CDR3 DNA sequence: TGCAGTGCTAGAGATAGTTGGAATTCCTCCTACGAGCAGTACTTC. The encoded protein is CSARDSWNSSYEQYF.

In this sample, this clonotype turned up a few times. J is TRBJ2-5 and V is TRBV3-1; maybe TRBD2 (5 bases). V was pared by 7 bases and J by 1 base, with 10 bases between. Germline V CDR1 and CDR2: LGHDT, YNNKEL (reference sequence). CDR3 length: 13 residues. CDR3 nucleotide sequence: TGTGCCAGCACCCCGGGAACCCAAGAGACCCAGTACTTC. It specifies CASTPGTQETQYF.

This sequence joins TRBV2 and TRBJ2-7; D remains ambiguous. Germline values: CDR1 SNHLY, CDR2 FYNNEI. Trimming cost V 10 bases and J 5 bases, with 15 bases left between them. CDR3 size: 12 residues. CDR3 sequence: CAIPRAPDEQYF. Here the CDR3 DNA reads TGTGCCATCCCAAGGGCCCCGGACGAGCAGTACTTC.

This clonotype was seen ten or more times. The V gene is TRBV28, the J gene TRBJ2-5; tentatively, D is TRBD2 (6 bases). CDR3 length equals 15 residues. Germline V gives CDR1 MDHEN, CDR2 SYDVKM. V was cut by 6 bases and J by 2 bases, with 16 bases left in between. The CDR3 sequence is CASRRRGSGQETQYF. CDR3 nucleotide sequence: TGTGCCAGCAGGAGACGGGGTAGCGGTCAAGAGACCCAGTACTTC.

This clonotype was detected a few times. The chain has TRBV11-1 and TRBJ2-1, with 10 bases matching TRBD2. V lost 1 base and J lost 4; bases outside the gene matches: 10. There are 18 residues in the CDR3. CDR1 SGHAT and CDR2 FQDESV come from the germline V gene (reference sequence). CDR3 loop: CASSLGASGRVRYNEQFF. The CDR3 DNA reads TGTGCCAGCAGCTTAGGAGCTAGCGGGAGAGTCAGATACAATGAGCAGTTCTTC.

The J gene is TRBJ2-2, the V gene TRBV9; perhaps TRBD2 as D (6 bases). Between the trimmed V and J ends, which lost 3 bases and 7 bases, there was a span of 16 bases. The CDR3 extends over 15 amino acids. Germline V gene lookup returns CDR1 SGDLS and CDR2 YYNGEE. The CDR3 here is CASSGGVGVHGELFF. The CDR3 DNA sequence: TGTGCCAGCAGCGGCGGGGTAGGGGTTCACGGGGAGCTGTTTTTT.

The CDR3: CASSLYPAGTQPQHF. CDR3 DNA sequence: TGTGCCAGCAGTTTATACCCGGCAGGGACTCAGCCCCAGCATTTT. V and J are TRBV27 and TRBJ1-5; a weak D match, TRBD1 (5 bases). Trimming left V 1 base short and J 6 bases short, with 13 bases between. Germline-derived CDR1 and CDR2 are MNHEY and SMNVEV (reference sequence). The CDR3 is 15 amino acids.

This clonotype was detected ten times or more. The DNA of the CDR3 is TGCAGCGTTATAGTGACAGGGGGAAGGACTGAAGCTTTCTTT. This gives the protein CSVIVTGGRTEAFF. This rearrangement joins TRBV29-1 to TRBJ1-1; 9 bases agree with TRBD1. Trimming took 5 bases from V and 5 from J; bases not matched to a gene: 9. This CDR3 is built from 14 residues. Germline assignment: CDR1 SQVTM and CDR2 ANQGSEA.

Ten or more counts support this clonotype. The chain carries TRBV7-8 and TRBJ2-3; D not resolved. The CDR3 spans 13 residues. The germline gives CDR1 SGHVS, CDR2 FQNEAQ. Trimming removed 5 bases from V and 0 bases from J, with 6 bases in between. The CDR3 here is CASSPGSTDTQYF. The CDR3 coding sequence is TGTGCCAGCAGCCCCGGTAGCACAGATACGCAGTATTTT.

CDR3 sequence reads: CASSDKGETQYF. The CDR3 DNA reads TGTGCCAGTAGTGACAAGGGAGAGACCCAGTACTTC. J is TRBJ2-5 and V is TRBV19, with D uncertain. The CDR3 has 12 residues. Germline V CDR1 and CDR2: LNHDA, SQIVND (reference sequence). V shed 5 bases and J shed 4 bases, with 8 bases lying between them.

This clonotype was counted at least ten times. The chain's CDR3 is CASSYSSGTGGTVGQYF. The CDR3 coding sequence is TGTGCCAGCAGTTACTCGTCTGGGACAGGGGGCACGGTAGGGCAGTACTTC. The V and J genes are TRBV6-5 and TRBJ2-7; 12 positions match TRBD1. Germline values: CDR1 MNHEY, CDR2 SVGAGI. The junction had 12 bases not matched to a gene; V was cut back by 0 bases and J by 9 bases. This CDR3 contains 17 residues.

This sequence joins TRBV12-3 or TRBV12-4 and TRBJ2-7; D not resolved. V lost 2 bases to trimming and J lost 3 bases, with 11 bases between them. The CDR3 runs 14 residues. Written as DNA, the CDR3 is TGTGCCAGCAGTTTATCAGGCTTAATCTACGAGCAGTACTTC. Translated, it gives CASSLSGLIYEQYF.

The chain uses TRBV6-5 and TRBJ1-6; 9 nucleotides match TRBD1. The ends lost 2 bases at V and 7 bases at J; junction bases unmatched: 0. From germline, CDR1 is MNHEY and CDR2 SVGAGI. This CDR3 has 14 residues. Here the CDR3 DNA reads TGTGCCAGCAGTTACGGACAGGGGAATTCACCCCTCCACTTT. Encoded protein: CASSYGQGNSPLHF.

This clonotype has only one observation. The chain carries TRBV6-2 or TRBV6-3 and TRBJ1-5; 7 positions match TRBD1. CDR1 is MNHEY and CDR2 is SVGEGT in the germline V gene. V trimming: 4 bases; J trimming: 3 bases; junction bases outside the gene matches: 6. The CDR3 is 15 residues long. CDR3 DNA sequence: TGTGCCAGCAGTTCAGGGGGAGTCAACAATCAGCCCCAGCATTTT. It codes for CASSSGGVNNQPQHF.

This clonotype was observed at least ten times. This chain links TRBV28 with TRBJ2-7; possibly TRBD2 for D (5 bases). This CDR3 comprises 12 residues. Trimming removed 6 bases at V and 3 bases at J, with 9 bases between. The germline V gene has CDR1 MDHEN and CDR2 SYDVKM. CDR3 amino acids: CASSRELYEQYF. CDR3 bases: TGTGCCAGCAGCCGGGAACTCTACGAGCAGTACTTC.

The sample holds many counts of this clonotype. V gene TRBV12-3 or TRBV12-4 combines with J gene TRBJ2-7, with D uncertain. V was pared by 6 bases and J by 0 bases, with 15 bases between. This CDR3 comprises 15 residues. The CDR3 reads CASSWGVSSSYEQYF. The CDR3 region has the DNA TGTGCCAGCAGCTGGGGTGTGAGCAGCTCCTACGAGCAGTACTTC.

This clonotype was seen a few times. This chain links TRBV7-8 with TRBJ2-7, with D perhaps being TRBD1 or TRBD2 (5 bases each). V dropped 5 bases and J dropped 4 bases, with 27 bases sitting between them. CDR3 length: 18 residues. Germline loops: CDR1 SGHVS, CDR2 FQNEAQ. The CDR3 coding sequence is TGTGCCAGCAGCAAAAGTCCATCGCAGGGTCTTCGGGGTTACGAGCAGTACTTC. Residues: CASSKSPSQGLRGYEQYF.